A single sample is the source of the 27 T cell receptor beta chains below, sequenced in a study of vaccination effects on CD4 cells after COVID-19. What these receptors recognize is not known. Profiled with immunoSEQ multiplex PCR; TCRdb holds only in-frame clones, not every one. The sample holds tens of thousands of clones, about two thirds seen once. Under the ViraFEST assay, PBMC were stimulated with viral peptide pools so that antigen-specific CD4+ T cells expanded. Sequencing was performed afterwards. Upon completion of 10 to 11 days in culture, CD4+ T cells were isolated. Absence of prior SARS-CoV-2 infection characterized the vaccine recipients, who showed negative nucleocapsid antibodies. The material was CD4+ T cells from PBMCs cultured with SARS-CoV-2 spike peptides, obtained before COVID-19 vaccination. Receptors originate from a human donor who received a COVID-19 vaccine.

This sequence joins TRBV9 and TRBJ2-1; 7 nucleotides match TRBD1. CDR1 SGDLS and CDR2 YYNGEE come from the germline V gene. V trimming: 4 bases; J trimming: 7 bases; junction bases outside the gene matches: 8. This CDR3 has 14 amino acids. This CDR3 is CASSTRDSPNEQFF. The CDR3 nucleotides are TGTGCCAGCAGCACCCGGGACAGCCCTAATGAGCAGTTCTTC.

This clone was counted a few times. The chain carries TRBV27 and TRBJ1-1, with D perhaps TRBD1 (5 bases). Looked up from germline, CDR1 is MNHEY and CDR2 is SMNVEV (reference sequence). Trimming took 6 bases from V and 5 from J, leaving 7 bases between them. The length of the CDR3 is 11 residues. For the CDR3, the DNA is TGTGCCAGCAGGGGGGGGACTGAAGCTTTCTTT. Protein sequence: CASRGGTEAFF.

The chain joins TRBV13 to TRBJ1-2; 10 positions agree with TRBD1. The CDR3 length is 16 residues. Germline lookup yields CDR1 PRHDT and CDR2 FYEKMQ (reference sequence). V lost 4 bases and J lost 6; bases outside the gene matches: 11. The CDR3 protein is CASSSPRDRGGDGYTF. CDR3 in DNA: TGTGCCAGCAGCTCCCCGAGGGACAGGGGAGGGGATGGCTACACCTTC.

This chain links TRBV7-2 with TRBJ1-1, with TRBD1 as a possible D gene (6 bases). Germline-derived CDR1 and CDR2 are SGHTA and FQGNSA. The CDR3 consists of 18 residues. Trimming pared 1 base from V and 0 bases from J, leaving 18 bases between. CDR3 DNA: TGTGCCAGCAGCTTAGATCCGCGGGGGGCGAACATGAACACTGAAGCTTTCTTT. The encoded protein is CASSLDPRGANMNTEAFF.

The J gene is TRBJ2-5, the V gene TRBV30; D may be TRBD2 (5 bases). The CDR3 is 16 residues long. CDR1 is GTSNPN, CDR2 SVGIG, per germline (reference sequence). Trimming stripped 0 bases from V and 8 bases from J, with 22 bases between. Written as DNA, the CDR3 is TGTGCCTGGAGTGTACCCCACCGGACGGTAGCGAACACCCAGTACTTC. Its translation is CAWSVPHRTVANTQYF. Based on the CDR3 plus reference TRBV30 and TRBJ2-5, the full variable domain is SQTIHQWPATLVQPVGSPLSLECTVEGTSNPNLYWYRQAAGRGLQLLFYSVGIGQISSEVPQNLSASRPQDRQFILSSKKLLLSDSGFYLCAWSVPHRTVANTQYFGPGTRLLVL.

The CDR3 is CASSHQGAGTGELFF. The CDR3 coding sequence is TGCGCCAGCAGCCACCAGGGGGCAGGTACCGGGGAGCTGTTTTTT. The V gene is TRBV4-3, the J gene TRBJ2-2; 8 bases agree with TRBD1. Germline V lookup: CDR1 LGHNA, CDR2 YSLEER. The V segment lost 3 bases and the J segment 5 bases; nucleotides outside the gene matches: 5. CDR3 length equals 15 residues.

This sequence joins TRBV2 and TRBJ2-7; TRBD1 aligns across 7 bases. The V segment lost 3 bases and the J segment 12 bases; nucleotides outside the gene matches: 5. CDR3 length: 11 amino acids. Germline loops: CDR1 SNHLY, CDR2 FYNNEI. The CDR3: CASSDRDRRYF. The CDR3 bases are TGTGCCAGCAGTGATAGGGACAGAAGGTACTTC.

This clone showed up just once. The chain employs TRBV4-3 and TRBJ2-7; TRBD1 is a possible D gene (5 bases). CDR3 length: 17 residues. Germline CDR1 and CDR2: LGHNA and YSLEER. V shed 0 bases and J shed 2 bases, with 17 bases lying between them. CDR3 nucleotide sequence: TGCGCCAGCAGCCAAGATCATGACAGCGACAGACCCTACGAGCAGTACTTC. This codes for CASSQDHDSDRPYEQYF.

This chain links TRBV6-5 with TRBJ1-1; D is perhaps TRBD1 (6 bases). V was trimmed by 7 bases and J by 8 bases, leaving 23 bases between them. The CDR3 extends over 15 amino acids. Germline assignment: CDR1 MNHEY and CDR2 SVGAGI. The CDR3 sequence is CASTPLSGARREAFF. For the CDR3, the DNA is TGTGCCAGCACCCCCCTCTCAGGGGCTCGTCGGGAAGCTTTCTTT.

The chain recombines TRBV28 with TRBJ2-3; 9 bases map to TRBD2. The germline V gene has CDR1 MDHEN and CDR2 SYDVKM. V lost 3 bases, J lost 5 bases, and 12 bases stayed unmatched. The CDR3 loop spans 17 amino acids. The CDR3 sequence is CASSFSTTGLAKDTQYF. The CDR3 DNA sequence: TGTGCCAGCAGTTTCTCAACGACGGGACTAGCCAAAGATACGCAGTATTTT.

The J gene is TRBJ1-5, the V gene TRBV15; perhaps TRBD1 as D (5 bases). Germline V gene sequence: CDR1 LNHNV, CDR2 YYDKDF (reference sequence). V lost 3 bases and J lost 11, with 23 bases in between. The CDR3 consists of 16 residues. CDR3 bases: TGTGCCACCAGCAGGGCCCCGGGGGGGTCCTCGTCGTCCCAGCATTTT. Its protein product is CATSRAPGGSSSSQHF.

The chain carries TRBV12-5 and TRBJ2-1, with 8 bases lining up with TRBD1. The trim removed 1 base at V and 5 bases at J, leaving 7 bases unmatched. Germline CDR1 and CDR2: LGHNT and FRNRAP. The CDR3 consists of 16 residues. This CDR3 is CASGLGTGTGNNEQFF. DNA for the CDR3: TGTGCTAGTGGTTTGGGGACCGGGACAGGTAACAATGAGCAGTTCTTC.

The chain uses TRBV24-1 and TRBJ2-1; 7 positions agree with TRBD2. The germline CDR1 and CDR2 sequences are KGHDR and SFDVKD. The CDR3 consists of 16 residues. The V segment lost 5 bases and the J segment 4 bases; nucleotides outside the gene matches: 10. The CDR3 loop is CATSVSRGEGYNEQFF. The DNA of the CDR3 is TGTGCCACCAGTGTCAGTCGGGGGGAGGGGTACAATGAGCAGTTCTTC.

The J gene is TRBJ1-1, the V gene TRBV19; the D gene is possibly TRBD1 (6 bases). Per the germline V gene, CDR1 is LNHDA and CDR2 is SQIVND (reference sequence). Between the trimmed V and J ends, which lost 5 bases and 2 bases, there was a span of 15 bases. The CDR3 runs to 15 residues. The CDR3 spells CASSVGGALNTEAFF. As DNA, the CDR3 is TGTGCCAGTAGTGTGGGGGGGGCCCTTAACACTGAAGCTTTCTTT.

In its sample, this clone was seen a few times. V is TRBV10-3 and J is TRBJ1-5, with D maybe TRBD1 (5 bases). Trimming shortened V by 10 bases and J by 0 bases, and 13 bases separated the two germline ends. The CDR3 length is 14 residues. Looked up from germline, CDR1 is ENHRY and CDR2 is SYGVKD. The CDR3 coding sequence is TGTGCCACCAGGGCCGATTATAGCAATCAGCCCCAGCATTTT. Translated: CATRADYSNQPQHF.

J is TRBJ2-3 and V is TRBV6-2 or TRBV6-3; maybe TRBD1 (5 bases). The CDR3 covers 14 residues. V dropped 0 bases and J dropped 6 bases, with 10 bases sitting between them. CDR1 MNHEY and CDR2 SVGEGT come from the germline V gene. CDR3 loop: CASSYSTGSDTQYF. The CDR3, as DNA: TGTGCCAGCAGTTACTCAACAGGTAGTGATACGCAGTATTTT.

This chain joins TRBV11-2 and TRBJ1-4; D gene ambiguous. In germline, CDR1 is SGHAT, CDR2 FQNNGV. The CDR3 length is 14 residues. Between the trimmed V and J ends, which lost 4 bases and 7 bases, there was a span of 13 bases. In nucleotides, the CDR3 is TGTGCCAGCAGCTCTCCATCGGTGGGTGAAAAACTGTTTTTT. Translation: CASSSPSVGEKLFF.

The chain combines TRBV5-1 with TRBJ2-1; no definite D call. V lost 4 bases and J 7 bases, leaving 12 bases between the germline ends. CDR1 is SGHRS and CDR2 is YFSETQ in the germline V gene. The CDR3 loop spans 13 amino acids. The CDR3 spells CASSPPALNEQFF. The CDR3, as DNA: TGCGCCAGCAGCCCCCCAGCCCTTAATGAGCAGTTCTTC.

The chain uses TRBV5-1 and TRBJ1-2; 7 bases line up with TRBD1. Losses at the gene ends were 4 bases for V and 5 bases for J; bases not matched to a gene: 8. The germline CDR1 and CDR2 sequences are SGHRS and YFSETQ. The CDR3 is made up of 14 amino acids. The CDR3 coding sequence is TGCGCCAGCAGCCCCGACCAGGGGGGGTATGGCTACACCTTC. Translation gives CASSPDQGGYGYTF.

The table lists this clone with a count of one. The J gene is TRBJ1-1, the V gene TRBV6-1; D is possibly TRBD1 (6 bases). The ends were cut back, 4 bases at V and 9 bases at J, with 27 bases in the middle. The CDR3 covers 17 residues. The germline V gene has CDR1 MNHNS and CDR2 SASEGT. Here the CDR3 reads CASSGAPGTRSGGKAFF. For the CDR3, the DNA is TGTGCCAGCAGTGGGGCTCCGGGGACACGGTCTGGAGGGAAAGCTTTCTTT.

The chain carries TRBV7-8 and TRBJ1-1; D is undetermined. The CDR3 is made up of 14 amino acids. Trimming took off 5 bases at V and 4 bases at J, with 14 bases between the two ends. Germline-derived CDR1 and CDR2 are SGHVS and FQNEAQ. The CDR3 here is CASSASRRSTEAFF. The DNA for the CDR3 is TGTGCCAGCAGCGCCAGCAGGAGGAGCACTGAAGCTTTCTTT.

The chain is built from TRBV28 and TRBJ2-7; 7 positions agree with TRBD2. CDR3 size: 15 residues. Germline-derived CDR1 and CDR2 are MDHEN and SYDVKM. The junction had 9 bases not matched to a gene; V was cut back by 6 bases and J by 1 base. This chain's CDR3 is CASSLRTRRSYEQYF. Written as DNA, the CDR3 is TGTGCCAGCAGCCTCAGGACTAGACGTTCCTACGAGCAGTACTTC.

This clone was counted once. This chain connects TRBV11-2 to TRBJ1-1; D is uncertain. Germline CDR1 and CDR2: SGHAT and FQNNGV. V was trimmed by 1 base and J by 3 bases, leaving 18 bases between them. The CDR3 runs to 17 residues. CDR3 nucleotide sequence: TGTGCCAGCAGCTTAGTTATGACTAGGGCAGCGGACACTGAAGCTTTCTTT. This gives the protein CASSLVMTRAADTEAFF. The entire variable domain, with the rest obtained from reference TRBV11-2 and TRBJ1-1, is as follows: EAGVAQSPRYKIIEKRQSVAFWCNPISGHATLYWYQQILGQGPKLLIQFQNNGVVDDSQLPKDRFSAERLKGVDSTLKIQPAKLEDSAVYLCASSLVMTRAADTEAFFGQGTRLTVV.

The chain uses TRBV28 and TRBJ1-4; D is ambiguous. Trimming removed 2 bases at V and 0 bases at J, with 13 bases between. The CDR3 consists of 17 residues. Germline lookup yields CDR1 MDHEN and CDR2 SYDVKM. CDR3 sequence reads: CASSLGLVRATNEKLFF. The DNA for the CDR3 is TGTGCCAGCAGTTTAGGTCTGGTGAGAGCAACTAATGAAAAACTGTTTTTT.

The gene calls are TRBV3-1 (or the pseudogene TRBV3-2) and TRBJ1-5; 7 nucleotides line up with TRBD1. Germline CDR1 reads LGHDT; CDR2 reads YNNKEL (reference sequence). This CDR3 comprises 16 residues. V lost 4 bases, J lost 3 bases, and 9 bases stayed unmatched. Here the CDR3 DNA reads TGTGCCAGCAGCCCGACTTGGACAGGAAACAATCAGCCCCAGCATTTT. It specifies CASSPTWTGNNQPQHF.

The J gene is TRBJ1-5, the V gene TRBV7-2; 8 bases are a match to TRBD1. With V trimmed by 5 bases and J by 4 bases, 4 bases remained unmatched. CDR1 SGHTA and CDR2 FQGNSA come from the germline V gene. This CDR3 region has 14 residues. CDR3 sequence reads: CASSPNRGNQPQHF. CDR3 in DNA: TGTGCCAGCAGCCCAAACAGGGGGAATCAGCCCCAGCATTTT.

The V gene is TRBV7-9, the J gene TRBJ1-2; 10 bases are a match to TRBD1. The junction had 8 bases not matched to a gene; V was cut back by 5 bases and J by 8 bases. Germline values: CDR1 SEHNR, CDR2 FQNEAQ (reference sequence). The CDR3 covers 14 residues. The CDR3 protein is CASSTDRGRGGYTF. The DNA of the CDR3 is TGTGCCAGCAGCACAGACAGGGGGCGAGGAGGCTACACCTTC.